This entry concerns a single TCR beta chain. What it binds is unknown. The sample is drawn from a study of radiotherapy plus CTLA-4 blockade in lung cancer. Overall study findings and caveats: Blood-borne expansion of tumor-derived TCR clones followed radiotherapy plus ipilimumab.

Trimming cost V 3 bases and J 5 bases; bases outside gene matches: 6. Germline V gives CDR1 MDHEN, CDR2 SYDVKM. This CDR3 has 15 amino acids. Sequenced by immunoSEQ multiplex PCR; TCRdb stores in-frame clones only, minus some. The sample gives about 50,000 clones, approximately 85% of which show up once; around a quarter is in the top ten. The source material was peripheral blood, sampled from a patient treated with radiotherapy plus ipilimumab. The rearrangement joins TRBV28 to TRBJ1-1; 10 nucleotides line up with TRBD1. This clonotype was sampled from a human donor with non-small cell lung cancer whose response to radiotherapy plus ipilimumab could not be evaluated. DNA for the CDR3: TGTGCCAGCAGTTTGGCCGGACAGGGGGAGACTGAAGCTTTCTTT. Translating it yields CASSLAGQGETEAFF.